These T cell receptor beta chains were read from a single sample in a study of siplizumab effects on memory and regulatory T cells. Repertoires were generated with immunoSEQ multiplex PCR, while TCRdb's copy carries only in-frame clones and drops some. The table records approximately 120,000 clones, about 91% of them present only once. Sequencing was carried out using Tregs sorted from blood. All receptors come from a human donor in good health. The CDR3 runs from the conserved cysteine through the conserved F or W. Expanded clones are given a class, and other clones once, few, many or no size at all.

V: TRBV19; size: NA; J: TRBJ1-1; CDR3: CASRTPGLNTEAFF
V: TRBV5-1; size: NA; J: TRBJ1-1; CDR3: CASSLWTNTEAFF
V: TRBV5-1; size: NA; J: TRBJ2-7; CDR3: CASSLGVGYEQYF
V: TRBV7-9; size: NA; J: TRBJ2-7; CDR3: CASSLAGPYEQYF
V: TRBV5-1; size: NA; J: TRBJ2-7; CDR3: CASSSSTGDLYEQYF
V: TRBV6-5; size: NA; J: TRBJ1-1; CDR3: CASSRGQGSEAFF
V: TRBV29-1; size: NA; J: TRBJ1-1; CDR3: CSVEDLTASQPGWTEAFF
V: TRBV2; size: once; J: TRBJ2-7; CDR3: CASSTQGNEQYF
V: TRBV5-1; size: NA; J: TRBJ2-7; CDR3: CASSPDPAIEQYF
V: TRBV11-2; size: NA; J: TRBJ2-2; CDR3: CASSLEGQGYTGELFF
V: TRBV20-1; size: NA; J: TRBJ2-7; CDR3: CAIVREYEQYF
V: TRBV6-1; size: NA; J: TRBJ1-2; CDR3: CASSGQGGYGYTF
V: TRBV6-5; size: once; J: TRBJ2-2; CDR3: CASSHNRNTGELFF
V: TRBV2; size: NA; J: TRBJ2-3; CDR3: CASSGGTSGRRGTDTQYF
V: TRBV2; size: NA; J: TRBJ2-1; CDR3: CASSEGTGWSYNEQFF
V: TRBV4-2; size: NA; J: TRBJ1-2; CDR3: CASSPGGWGYGYTF
V: TRBV5-6; size: NA; J: TRBJ1-2; CDR3: CASSLAGTYGYTF
V: TRBV30; size: once; J: TRBJ2-2; CDR3: CAWSGWGGSGELFF
V: TRBV7-9; size: NA; J: TRBJ1-3; CDR3: CASSVETGAGNTIYF
V: TRBV6-5; size: NA; J: TRBJ1-3; CDR3: CASKGQGGNTIYF
V: TRBV6-1; size: NA; J: TRBJ2-3; CDR3: CASSEDEGRTDTQYF
V: TRBV20-1; size: NA; J: TRBJ2-5; CDR3: CSAGVETQYF
V: TRBV6-6; size: NA; J: NA; CDR3: CASSLRWIYEQYF
V: TRBV2; size: NA; J: TRBJ2-7; CDR3: CASSGLRGHEQYF
V: TRBV15; size: NA; J: TRBJ2-3; CDR3: CATSRGASGFTDTQYF
V: TRBV6-5; size: NA; J: TRBJ1-1; CDR3: CASNLGRKNTEAFF
V: TRBV7-2; size: NA; J: TRBJ1-4; CDR3: CASSLELGQASAF
V: TRBV19; size: once; J: TRBJ1-2; CDR3: CASSPQGGRRNYGYTF
V: TRBV6-1; size: NA; J: TRBJ2-5; CDR3: CASSYRVHQETQYF
V: TRBV5-1; size: once; J: TRBJ2-5; CDR3: CASKEETQYF
V: TRBV5-1; size: NA; J: TRBJ2-7; CDR3: CASSFTGYEQYF
V: TRBV11-2; size: NA; J: TRBJ1-5; CDR3: CASSVREDQPQHF
V: TRBV18; size: NA; J: TRBJ1-3; CDR3: CASSPLAGTPSSGNTIYF
V: TRBV5-4; size: NA; J: TRBJ1-2; CDR3: CASSYGQGAIYGYTF
V: TRBV6-1; size: NA; J: TRBJ2-5; CDR3: CASLDWGPETQYF
V: TRBV11-2; size: NA; J: TRBJ2-5; CDR3: CASSLDVGPQYF
V: TRBV5-6; size: once; J: TRBJ1-3; CDR3: CASSRRLSGLFSGNTIYF
V: TRBV7-2; size: NA; J: TRBJ1-2; CDR3: CASSTRTGDFGYTF
V: TRBV7-8; size: NA; J: TRBJ2-7; CDR3: CASSLAAGPAYEQYF
V: TRBV4-2; size: NA; J: TRBJ2-2; CDR3: CASSQDIHRDTGELFF
V: TRBV27; size: NA; J: TRBJ2-7; CDR3: CASSLGVDRGEQYF
V: TRBV11-3; size: once; J: TRBJ2-2; CDR3: CASSLEGAGELFF
V: TRBV4-1; size: NA; J: TRBJ1-4; CDR3: CASSQVNRLKLFF
V: TRBV7-9; size: NA; J: TRBJ1-4; CDR3: CASSLRQYNEKLFF
V: TRBV6-6; size: NA; J: TRBJ2-2; CDR3: CASSPQGAGELFF
V: TRBV19; size: NA; J: TRBJ1-2; CDR3: CASSIGGGTGHYGYTF
V: TRBV2; size: NA; J: TRBJ1-2; CDR3: CANRSTGTGPYGYTF
V: TRBV14; size: NA; J: TRBJ1-1; CDR3: CASSRGMQGLEAFF
V: TRBV11-2; size: NA; J: TRBJ2-5; CDR3: CASSLVPGLAGGTQETQYF
V: TRBV6-1; size: NA; J: TRBJ2-3; CDR3: CASSELSGRRTDTQYF
V: TRBV6-5; size: NA; J: TRBJ1-6; CDR3: CASRIRDSYNSPLHF
V: TRBV5-1; size: NA; J: TRBJ1-2; CDR3: CASSLGLTFDYGYTF
V: TRBV15; size: NA; J: TRBJ2-1; CDR3: CATSRVRTGSSYNEQFF
V: TRBV18; size: once; J: TRBJ2-5; CDR3: CASSAQAGETQYF
V: TRBV5-1; size: NA; J: TRBJ2-1; CDR3: CASSLTSAYNEQFF
V: TRBV27; size: NA; J: TRBJ1-2; CDR3: CASSLVGGTGGYTF
V: TRBV6-6; size: NA; J: TRBJ1-1; CDR3: CASSYAGIEAFF
V: TRBV6-5; size: NA; J: TRBJ1-5; CDR3: CASNAGQYQPQHF
V: TRBV5-4; size: once; J: TRBJ1-1; CDR3: CASSGQGKLREAFF